This TCR beta chain was retrieved from a study of CD8 T cells in Susac syndrome (dated by TCRdb to about 2019). For the wider study: Of the Susac syndrome patients who were sequenced, eight or nine were in clinical remission while roughly 6 had clinically active disease. At blood withdrawal, Susac syndrome patients were either therapy-naive, taking corticosteroids (in some cases with IVIg as well), or taking IVIg alone. Whether CD8+ T cell activation and differentiation in Susac syndrome was antigen driven was tested using repertoire sequencing.

RNA was extracted using the RNeasy kit, and about 0.45 to 1 microgram was reverse transcribed with random hexamers. TCR beta CDR3 regions were amplified with the immunoSEQ multiplex PCR assay covering 54 Vbeta and 13 Jbeta segments. PCR amplification bias was corrected using a synthetic template baseline for primer optimization and computational correction. The original pipeline was this. Reads were annotated to V, D and J genes per IMGT and analyzed with immunoSEQ Analyzer, keeping only productive sequences. Clonality was computed as one minus Shannon entropy normalized by log2 of the number of productive unique sequences. Public and private clones were assessed among the 100 most prevalent clones of each patient and control. A clone was defined as Susac-specific if it was absent from the healthy and MS cohorts, from roughly 980 published viral clones and from other ImmuneACCESS disease sequences. The public reads were quality trimmed at Q25 with fastp and then assembled into clones with MiXCR by TCRdb, keeping productive beta chains. Records with the same CDR3 protein are collapsed into one entry carrying the most frequent genes and DNA. What appears here as the V and J calls and clone size reflects TCRdb's work, not the paper's. This sample holds around 230,000 distinct CDR3 sequences; 90% to 96% were observed only once. 0.1% of the sample is taken by the ten largest.

Peripheral blood CD8+ and CD4+ T cells from healthy donors, Susac syndrome patients and multiple sclerosis patients were profiled using high-throughput TCR beta sequencing. The Susac syndrome patients fulfilled recently defined diagnostic criteria for definite or probable disease. Bulk CD8+ and CD4+ T cells were purified by magnetic negative isolation, while CD8+ TEMRA cells were enriched using FACS. Blood was collected in EDTA tubes and processed within 24 hours, with PBMCs isolated through density gradient centrifugation. PBMCs destined for TCR sequencing were cryopreserved in liquid nitrogen and later thawed in a 37 °C water bath. The sorted or isolated CD4+, CD8+ and CD8+ TEMRA cells had a purity of 90% or higher. The CDR3 spans 14 residues, from the cysteine through the phenylalanine. The sequence is cut down to CDR3 DNA, 42 bases in frame from base 1. CDR1 and CDR2, per the germline V gene (reference sequence), are MNHEY and SMNVEV. Deletion took 5 bases off V and 4 bases off J, with a span of 14 bases between the germline ends.

General conclusions and limits of the study: The TCR sequencing and HLA analysis was acknowledged to have included a relatively small number of individuals. In patients with Susac syndrome, the CD4+ T cell repertoire showed no detectable clonal expansion.

Comments on this clonotype: Its cognate antigen has yet to be identified. The sample holds no much larger clone one base away, and base qualities are not on file.

The sample was CD4+ T cells from PBMCs. Here the chain combines TRBV27 and TRBJ2-5; TRBD1 is a possible D gene, resting on 6 matching bases. This TCR derives from a human donor with Susac syndrome. The sequenced DNA is TGTGCCAGCAGTCACCGGGACACGCGAGAGACCCAGTACTTC. Its translation is CASSHRDTRETQYF.